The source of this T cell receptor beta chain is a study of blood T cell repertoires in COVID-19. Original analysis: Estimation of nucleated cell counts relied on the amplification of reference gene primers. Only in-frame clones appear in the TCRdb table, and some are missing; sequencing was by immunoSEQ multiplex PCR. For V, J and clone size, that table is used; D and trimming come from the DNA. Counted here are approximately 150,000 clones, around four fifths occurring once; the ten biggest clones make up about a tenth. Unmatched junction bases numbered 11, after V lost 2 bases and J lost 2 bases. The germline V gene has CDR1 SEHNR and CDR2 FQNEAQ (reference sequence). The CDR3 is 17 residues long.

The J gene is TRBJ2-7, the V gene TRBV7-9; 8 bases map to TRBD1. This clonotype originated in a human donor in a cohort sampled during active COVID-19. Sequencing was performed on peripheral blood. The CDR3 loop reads CASSLYRGQGRAYEQYF. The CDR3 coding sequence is TGTGCCAGCAGCTTATACCGAGGACAGGGAAGGGCCTACGAGCAGTACTTC.